A selection of T cell receptor beta chains follows, all from one sample in a study of blood T cell repertoires in COVID-19. Clones were read by immunoSEQ multiplex PCR, and TCRdb kept only the in-frame ones, dropping some. Here the sample spans under 150,000 clones, about 85% being singletons. The sample comprised peripheral blood. The source of these receptors is a woman aged 55-70 years with COVID-19, enrolled during active disease. CDR3s include the opening cysteine and the closing phenylalanine or tryptophan. A D gene is named only where the DNA matches it firmly. Rows may omit the clone size; those that give it use once, few, many or a size class.

CDR3aa	CDR3nt	abundance	d_gene	j_gene	v_gene
CASSLRGRGLPNTEAFF	TGTGCCAGTAGTTTGAGGGGCAGGGGGTTGCCAAACACTGAAGCTTTCTTT	few	TRBD1	TRBJ1-1	TRBV19
CASSVGGRADDNEQFF	TGTGCCAGCAGCGTAGGAGGGAGGGCCGACGACAATGAGCAGTTCTTC	.	TRBD2	TRBJ2-1	TRBV9
CASSIHRGTEAFF	TGTGCCAGCAGCATCCACAGGGGCACTGAAGCTTTCTTT	.	TRBD1	TRBJ1-1	TRBV7-3
CASSSGQGWDGYTF	TGCGCCAGCAGCTCCGGACAGGGGTGGGATGGCTACACCTTC	.	TRBD1	TRBJ1-2	TRBV5-1
CAWGFDEQYF	TGTGCCTGGGGATTCGACGAGCAGTACTTC	.	.	TRBJ2-7	TRBV30
CASRGDRGLAGELFF	TGCGCCAGCAGGGGGGACAGGGGTCTTGCCGGGGAGCTGTTTTTT	.	TRBD1	TRBJ2-2	TRBV23-1
CASSPWTVDGYTF	TGTGCCAGCAGTCCTTGGACAGTTGATGGCTACACCTTC	.	.	TRBJ1-2	TRBV28
CASSHGRFGGNTIYF	TGCGCCAGCAGCCACGGCCGTTTCGGGGGAAACACCATATATTTT	.	.	TRBJ1-3	TRBV5-1
CASSLWQGIGDTEAFF	TGTGCCAGCAGTTTATGGCAGGGGATTGGAGACACTGAAGCTTTCTTT	.	.	TRBJ1-1	TRBV27
CASRGGQGILNEQFF	TGTGCCAGTAGGGGGGGACAGGGGATATTGAATGAGCAGTTCTTC	.	TRBD1	TRBJ2-1	TRBV19
CASSGGGPRYNEQFF	TGTGCCAGCAGCGGGGGCGGACCTAGATACAATGAGCAGTTCTTC	.	.	TRBJ2-1	TRBV9
CASSRGGAASTDTQYF	TGTGCCAGCAGCAGGGGAGGGGCAGCTAGCACAGATACGCAGTATTTT	.	.	TRBJ2-3	TRBV21-1
CASSLYRNTEAFF	TGTGCCAGCAGTTTATACAGGAACACTGAAGCTTTCTTT	once	.	TRBJ1-1	TRBV12-3/TRBV12-4
CATSDQGGGRGVDTQYF	TGTGCCACCAGTGACCAAGGCGGTGGCAGGGGCGTGGATACGCAGTATTTT	.	.	TRBJ2-3	TRBV24-1
CASSPQGSYGYTF	TGCGCCAGTAGTCCCCAGGGGTCCTATGGCTACACCTTC	once	.	TRBJ1-2	TRBV5-1
CASKIGGSGANVLTF	TGTGCCAGCAAAATAGGGGGTTCTGGGGCCAACGTCCTGACTTTC	.	.	TRBJ2-6	TRBV28
CASSQDTGRGYTF	TGCGCCAGCAGCCAAGATACAGGGAGAGGCTACACCTTC	.	.	TRBJ1-2	TRBV4-3
CASSSISGGNEQFF	TGTGCCAGCAGCTCAATTAGCGGGGGCAATGAGCAGTTCTTC	.	TRBD2	TRBJ2-1	TRBV7-3
CASSPRLAGEQYF	TGTGCCAGCAGCCCGCGACTAGCGGGTGAGCAGTACTTC	.	TRBD2	TRBJ2-7	TRBV11-1
CASSLVTGVPQETQYF	TGTGCCAGCAGCTTAGTGACAGGGGTACCACAAGAGACCCAGTACTTC	once	TRBD1	TRBJ2-5	TRBV7-8
CASSLGQPNTGELFF	TGCGCCAGCAGCTTGGGACAGCCGAACACCGGGGAGCTGTTTTTT	.	.	TRBJ2-2	TRBV5-1
CASSLGNGRGNSPLHF	TGTGCCAGCAGCTTGGGGAACGGCAGGGGCAATTCACCCCTCCACTTT	.	.	TRBJ1-6	TRBV5-4
CASSLASARSSNEKLFF	TGTGCCAGCAGCTTAGCGTCAGCTAGGAGCTCTAATGAAAAACTGTTTTTT	.	.	TRBJ1-4	TRBV7-8
CASSTPQGYGYTF	TGTGCCAGTAGTACTCCCCAGGGGTATGGCTACACCTTC	.	.	TRBJ1-2	TRBV19
CASSLGLAKNIQYF	TGTGCCAGCAGCTTGGGACTAGCCAAAAACATTCAGTACTTC	.	.	TRBJ2-4	TRBV7-2
CASSIGGGGSPLHF	TGTGCCAGCAGCATAGGCGGGGGGGGTTCACCCCTCCACTTT	.	.	TRBJ1-6	TRBV7-9
CASSTEAGGYGYTF	TGTGCCAGTAGTACGGAGGCGGGGGGCTATGGCTACACCTTC	.	.	TRBJ1-2	TRBV19
CASSATGVLYGYTF	TGTGCCAGCAGTGCGACAGGGGTCCTCTATGGCTACACCTTC	.	TRBD1	TRBJ1-2	TRBV25-1
CASSFQAFVTEAFF	TGTGCCAGCAGCTTCCAGGCCTTCGTCACTGAAGCTTTCTTT	.	.	TRBJ1-1	TRBV11-2
CASSLGPDRLEAFF	TGTGCCAGCAGCTTGGGCCCCGACAGGCTTGAAGCTTTCTTT	.	.	TRBJ1-1	TRBV5-6
CSGRDRIYEQYF	TGCAGCGGTAGGGACAGGATCTACGAGCAGTACTTC	once	TRBD1	TRBJ2-7	TRBV29-1
CASRVGGEMYF	TGTGCCAGCAGGGTAGGGGGCGAAATGTATTTT	.	TRBD1	TRBJ1-3	TRBV6-5
CASSIGSGENTEAFF	TGTGCCAGTAGTATAGGATCAGGGGAGAACACTGAAGCTTTCTTT	once	.	TRBJ1-1	TRBV19
CASRGLAGAHNEQFF	TGTGCCAGCAGAGGACTAGCGGGGGCTCACAATGAGCAGTTCTTC	.	TRBD2	TRBJ2-1	TRBV11-2
CASSPGQGGEAFF	TGTGCCAGCTCACCTGGACAGGGGGGTGAAGCTTTCTTT	few	TRBD1	TRBJ1-1	TRBV18
CAWSALRGGIDQPQHF	TGTGCCTGGAGTGCCCTTAGGGGGGGTATCGATCAGCCCCAGCATTTT	.	.	TRBJ1-5	TRBV30
CAWSQAGGKQPQHF	TGTGCCTGGAGTCAGGCAGGGGGAAAGCAGCCCCAGCATTTT	.	TRBD1	TRBJ1-5	TRBV30
CASRPAGGSYEQYF	TGCGCCAGCCGCCCGGCGGGGGGATCCTACGAGCAGTACTTC	.	TRBD2	TRBJ2-7	TRBV5-1
CASRYRDLNTDTQYF	TGTGCCAGCAGGTACAGGGACCTAAACACAGATACGCAGTATTTT	.	.	TRBJ2-3	TRBV7-8
CASSLYPRYGYTF	TGTGCCAGCAGCTTGTATCCGAGGTATGGCTACACCTTC	.	.	TRBJ1-2	TRBV5-6
CASSQIQGRETQYF	TGTGCCAGTAGTCAGATTCAGGGGCGAGAGACCCAGTACTTC	.	.	TRBJ2-5	TRBV19
CASSPRQGSDTQYF	TGTGCCAGCAGCCCCCGACAGGGTTCAGATACGCAGTATTTT	.	TRBD1	TRBJ2-3	TRBV5-4
CASSRVGGRKNSPLHF	TGTGCCAGTAGCCGGGTAGGGGGACGGAAGAATTCACCCCTCCACTTT	.	.	TRBJ1-6	TRBV19
CASSPQNYGYTF	TGTGCCAGCAGTCCCCAGAACTATGGCTACACCTTC	once	.	TRBJ1-2	TRBV2
CASSDWRMNTEAFF	TGCGCCAGCAGTGACTGGCGGATGAACACTGAAGCTTTCTTT	.	.	TRBJ1-1	TRBV10-1
CASSPGSGLNYNEQFF	TGTGCCAGCTCACCAGGGAGCGGTCTGAATTACAATGAGCAGTTCTTC	.	.	TRBJ2-1	TRBV18
CASSSLPWGRGTEAFF	TGTGCCAGCAGCTCCCTCCCCTGGGGGAGGGGGACTGAAGCTTTCTTT	.	.	TRBJ1-1	TRBV5-4
CASSQTGSAYGYTF	TGTGCCAGCAGCCAAACAGGCTCTGCATATGGCTACACCTTC	few	.	TRBJ1-2	TRBV3-1/TRBV3-2
CASSLPGAEQYF	TGTGCCAGCAGCTTGCCAGGGGCCGAGCAGTACTTC	.	.	TRBJ2-7	TRBV5-5
CASSPGQLSEKTQYF	TGTGCCAGCAGTCCGGGACAGCTCTCGGAGAAGACCCAGTACTTC	once	TRBD1	TRBJ2-5	TRBV28
CASTLETRIPYEQYF	TGTGCCAGCACCCTAGAAACACGGATCCCCTACGAGCAGTACTTC	.	.	TRBJ2-7	TRBV2
CASSEGTSGGDTQYF	TGTGCCAGCAGCGAAGGGACTAGCGGGGGTGATACGCAGTATTTT	.	TRBD2	TRBJ2-3	TRBV7-3
CASSQERLGGRYEQYF	TGCGCCAGCAGCCAAGAACGGCTCGGGGGGAGATACGAGCAGTACTTC	.	TRBD2	TRBJ2-7	TRBV4-3
CASSLHMTSEQFF	TGTGCCAGCAGCTTACACATGACTAGCGAGCAGTTCTTC	.	TRBD2	TRBJ2-1	TRBV11-3
CASTRTSGDADGTDTQYF	TGTGCCAGCACCCGGACTAGCGGGGACGCGGATGGCACAGATACGCAGTATTTT	.	TRBD2	TRBJ2-3	TRBV9